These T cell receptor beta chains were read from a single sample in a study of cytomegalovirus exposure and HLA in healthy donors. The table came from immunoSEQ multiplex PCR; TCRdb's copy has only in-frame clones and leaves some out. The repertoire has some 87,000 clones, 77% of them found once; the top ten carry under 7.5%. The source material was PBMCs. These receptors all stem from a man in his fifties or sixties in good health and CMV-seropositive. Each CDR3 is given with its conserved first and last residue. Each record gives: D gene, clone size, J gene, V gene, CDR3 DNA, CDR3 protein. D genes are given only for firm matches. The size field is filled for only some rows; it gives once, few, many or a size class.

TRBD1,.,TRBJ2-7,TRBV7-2,TGTGCCAGCAGCCCGACGACAGGGGGCGTCCACGAGCAGTACTTC,CASSPTTGGVHEQYF
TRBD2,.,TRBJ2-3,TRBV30,TGTGCCTGGAGTCCGGGTAGCGGGGGCACAGATACGCAGTATTTT,CAWSPGSGGTDTQYF
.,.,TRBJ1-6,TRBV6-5,TGTGCCAGCAGTTACTCGATGGTGGCTGGTAATTCACCCCTCCACTTT,CASSYSMVAGNSPLHF
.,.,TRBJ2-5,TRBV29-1,TGCAGCGTCGGACCCGTCGGGGCCCAGTACTTC,CSVGPVGAQYF
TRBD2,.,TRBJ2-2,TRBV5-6,TGTGCCAGCAGCCAGGGACTAAAGAACACCGGGGAGCTGTTTTTT,CASSQGLKNTGELFF
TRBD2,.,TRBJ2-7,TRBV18,TGTGCCAGCTCACCACCGACTAGCGGGGGGTCCGGAAGCCCTTACGAGCAGTACTTC,CASSPPTSGGSGSPYEQYF
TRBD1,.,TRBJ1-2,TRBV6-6,TGTGCCAGCAGTTTGGAACCGGGACAGACTTATGGCTACACCTTC,CASSLEPGQTYGYTF
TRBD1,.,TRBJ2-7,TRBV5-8,TGTGCCAGCAGCAAAGGGACAGGGGCGTTTAGCTCCTACGAGCAGTACTTC,CASSKGTGAFSSYEQYF
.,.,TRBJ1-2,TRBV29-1,TGCAGCGTTGGAGAGAGGACAGTGGACGGCTACACCTTC,CSVGERTVDGYTF
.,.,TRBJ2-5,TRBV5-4,TGTGCCAGCAGCAAGACAGGAACGTACCAAGAGACCCAGTACTTC,CASSKTGTYQETQYF
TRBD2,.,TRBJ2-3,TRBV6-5,TGTGCCAGCAGTTTCACTAGCGGGGGGCGGGATACGCAGTATTTT,CASSFTSGGRDTQYF
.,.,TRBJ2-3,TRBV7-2,TGTGCCAGCAGCGCGAGGCTAGCATCAGATACGCAGTATTTT,CASSARLASDTQYF
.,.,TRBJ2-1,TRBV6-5,TGTGCCAGCAGTTACAGTCAGAAAGCCTACAATGAGCAGTTCTTC,CASSYSQKAYNEQFF
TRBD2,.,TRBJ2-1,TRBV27,TGTGCCAGCGGGAGCGGGGCGAGCTCCTACAATGAGCAGTTCTTC,CASGSGASSYNEQFF
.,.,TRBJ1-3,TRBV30,TGTGCCTGGACTCCTGGAAACACCATATATTTT,CAWTPGNTIYF
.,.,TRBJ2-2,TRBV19,TGTGCCAGTAGTATCCTGAGCACCGGGGAGCTGTTTTTT,CASSILSTGELFF
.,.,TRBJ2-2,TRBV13,TGTGCCAGCAATCGGCGGCTGGTCGAGAACACCGGGGAGCTGTTTTTT,CASNRRLVENTGELFF
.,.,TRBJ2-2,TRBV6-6,TGTGCCAGCAGTTACGCAGGCGGGGAGCTGTTTTTT,CASSYAGGELFF
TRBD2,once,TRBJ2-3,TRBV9,TGTGCCAGCAGCGTAGGGCCTAGCGGGGGGGCAGATACGCAGTATTTT,CASSVGPSGGADTQYF
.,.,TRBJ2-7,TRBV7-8,TGTGCCAGCAGCTTAGGGACGGAAGGGCACCACAGGACCTACGAGCAGTACTTC,CASSLGTEGHHRTYEQYF
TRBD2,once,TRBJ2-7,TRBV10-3,TGTGCCATCAGTGAGGTCCCACTAGCGGTTCGCTCCTACGAGCAGTACTTC,CAISEVPLAVRSYEQYF
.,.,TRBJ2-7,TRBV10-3,TGTGCCATCAGTGGTCAAACCTACGAGCAGTACTTC,CAISGQTYEQYF
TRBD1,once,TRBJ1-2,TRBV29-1,TGCAGCGTTTACACCGGGACAGGGGGCCAACTAAAGTCTGGCTACACCTTC,CSVYTGTGGQLKSGYTF
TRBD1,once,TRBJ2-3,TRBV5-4,TGTGCCAGCAGCCCGGGACAGAATACAGATACGCAGTATTTT,CASSPGQNTDTQYF
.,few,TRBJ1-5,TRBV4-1,TGCGCCAGCAGCCAAATCGGGAGTCCCGCTAGCAATCAGCCCCAGCATTTT,CASSQIGSPASNQPQHF
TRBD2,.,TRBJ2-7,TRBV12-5,TGTGCTAGTGGTCTTGGGACTAGCGGGGAGCAGTACTTC,CASGLGTSGEQYF
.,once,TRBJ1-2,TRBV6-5,TGTGCCAGCAGTTCCGTCCTCCGGGACATCTATGGCTACACCTTC,CASSSVLRDIYGYTF
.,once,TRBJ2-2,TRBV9,TGTGCCAGCAGCTCCAGGGGGGTGAACACCGGGGAGCTGTTTTTT,CASSSRGVNTGELFF
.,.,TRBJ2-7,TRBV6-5,TGTGCCAGCAGTTTACACCGACAGGCGACCGAGCAGTACTTC,CASSLHRQATEQYF
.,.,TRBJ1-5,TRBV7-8,TGTGCCAGCAGCTTAGTTTGGCGGGGGGACGATCAGCCCCAGCATTTT,CASSLVWRGDDQPQHF
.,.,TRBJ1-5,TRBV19,TGTGCCAGTAGTTCATTCCAGGGTAATAGCAATCAGCCCCAGCATTTT,CASSSFQGNSNQPQHF
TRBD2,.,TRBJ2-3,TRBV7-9,TGTGCCAGCACCACGTGGGAGGGGACAGATACGCAGTATTTT,CASTTWEGTDTQYF
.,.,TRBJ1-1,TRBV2,TGTGCCACACAGAGTGGACAATCGAACACTGAAGCTTTCTTT,CATQSGQSNTEAFF